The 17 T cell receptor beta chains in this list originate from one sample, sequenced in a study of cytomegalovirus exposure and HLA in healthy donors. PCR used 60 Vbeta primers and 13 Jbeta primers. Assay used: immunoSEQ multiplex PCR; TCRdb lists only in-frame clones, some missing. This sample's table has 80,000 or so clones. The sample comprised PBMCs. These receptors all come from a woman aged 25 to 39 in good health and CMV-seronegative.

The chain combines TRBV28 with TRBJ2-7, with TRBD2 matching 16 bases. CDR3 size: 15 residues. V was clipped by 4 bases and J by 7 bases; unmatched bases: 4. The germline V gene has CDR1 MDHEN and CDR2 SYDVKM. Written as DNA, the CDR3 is TGTGCCAGCAGTTCGGGACTAGCGGGAGGGCAAGAGCAGTACTTC. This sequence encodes CASSSGLAGGQEQYF.

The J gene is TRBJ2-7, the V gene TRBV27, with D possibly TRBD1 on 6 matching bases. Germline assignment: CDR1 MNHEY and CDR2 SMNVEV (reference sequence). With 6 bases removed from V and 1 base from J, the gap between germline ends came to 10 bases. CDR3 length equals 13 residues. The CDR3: CASSLGQSYEQYF. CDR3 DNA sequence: TGTGCCAGCAGCCTAGGACAGTCCTACGAGCAGTACTTC.

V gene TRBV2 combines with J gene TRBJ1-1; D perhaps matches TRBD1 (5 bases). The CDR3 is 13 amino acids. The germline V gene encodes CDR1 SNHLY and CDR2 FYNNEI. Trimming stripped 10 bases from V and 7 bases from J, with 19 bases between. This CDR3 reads CATSSDRELEAFF. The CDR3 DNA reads TGTGCCACCAGCAGTGACAGAGAGCTTGAAGCTTTCTTT.

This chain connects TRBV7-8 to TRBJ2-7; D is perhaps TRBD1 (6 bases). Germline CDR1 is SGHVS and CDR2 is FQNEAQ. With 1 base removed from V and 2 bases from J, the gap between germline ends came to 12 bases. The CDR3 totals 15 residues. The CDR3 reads CASSLEQGSAYEQYF. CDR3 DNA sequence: TGTGCCAGCAGCTTAGAACAGGGATCGGCCTACGAGCAGTACTTC.

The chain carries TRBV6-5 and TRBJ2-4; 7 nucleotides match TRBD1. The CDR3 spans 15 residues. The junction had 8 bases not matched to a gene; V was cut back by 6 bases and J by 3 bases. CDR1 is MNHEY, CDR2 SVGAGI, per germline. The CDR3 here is CASSPGQSFKNIQYF. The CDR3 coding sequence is TGTGCCAGCAGCCCGGGACAGTCCTTCAAAAACATTCAGTACTTC.

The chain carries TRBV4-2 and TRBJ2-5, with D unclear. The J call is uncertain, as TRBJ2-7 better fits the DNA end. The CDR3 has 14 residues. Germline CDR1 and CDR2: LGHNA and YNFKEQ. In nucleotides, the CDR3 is TGTGCCAGCAGCCTCGCCCGGCGGAGCTACGAGCAGTACTTC. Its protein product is CASSLARRSYEQYF.

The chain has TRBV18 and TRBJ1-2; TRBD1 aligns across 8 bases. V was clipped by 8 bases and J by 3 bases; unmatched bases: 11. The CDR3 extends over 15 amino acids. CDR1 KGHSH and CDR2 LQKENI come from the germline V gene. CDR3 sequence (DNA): TGTGCCAGCGCACGGTCAGGGGGCGCCGACTATGGCTACACCTTC. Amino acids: CASARSGGADYGYTF.

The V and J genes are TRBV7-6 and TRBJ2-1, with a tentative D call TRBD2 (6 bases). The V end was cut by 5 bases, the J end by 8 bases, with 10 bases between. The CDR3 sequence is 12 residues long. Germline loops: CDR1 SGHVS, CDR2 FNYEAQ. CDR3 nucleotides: TGTGCCAGCAGCCTCGGAGGGGATGAGCAGTTCTTC. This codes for CASSLGGDEQFF.

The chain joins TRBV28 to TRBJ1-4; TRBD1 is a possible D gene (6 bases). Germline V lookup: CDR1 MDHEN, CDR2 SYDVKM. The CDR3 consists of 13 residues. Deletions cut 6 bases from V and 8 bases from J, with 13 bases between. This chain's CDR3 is CASRTGGREKLFF. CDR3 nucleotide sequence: TGTGCCAGCAGAACGGGGGGGCGGGAAAAACTGTTTTTT.

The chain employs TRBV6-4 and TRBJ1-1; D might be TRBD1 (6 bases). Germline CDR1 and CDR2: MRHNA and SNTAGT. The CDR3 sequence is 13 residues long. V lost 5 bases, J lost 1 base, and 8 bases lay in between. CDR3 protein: CASSQGRNTEAFF. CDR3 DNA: TGTGCCAGCAGTCAGGGGAGGAACACTGAAGCTTTCTTT.

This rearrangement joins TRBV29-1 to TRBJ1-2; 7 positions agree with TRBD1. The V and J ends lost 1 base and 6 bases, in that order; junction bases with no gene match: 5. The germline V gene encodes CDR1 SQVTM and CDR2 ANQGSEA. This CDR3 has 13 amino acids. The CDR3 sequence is CSVEAGDRDGYTF. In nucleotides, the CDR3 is TGCAGCGTTGAAGCGGGCGACAGGGATGGCTACACCTTC. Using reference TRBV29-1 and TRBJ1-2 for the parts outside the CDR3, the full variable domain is SAVISQKPSRDICQRGTSLTIQCQVDSQVTMMFWYRQQPGQSLTLIATANQGSEATYESGFVIDKFPISRPNLTFSTLTVSNMSPEDSSIYLCSVEAGDRDGYTFGSGTRLTVV.

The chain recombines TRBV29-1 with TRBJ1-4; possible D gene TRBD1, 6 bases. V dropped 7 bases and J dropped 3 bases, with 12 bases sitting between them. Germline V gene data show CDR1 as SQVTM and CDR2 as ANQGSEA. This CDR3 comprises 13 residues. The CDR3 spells CSATRGSNEKLFF. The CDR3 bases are TGCAGCGCAACCAGGGGATCTAATGAAAAACTGTTTTTT.

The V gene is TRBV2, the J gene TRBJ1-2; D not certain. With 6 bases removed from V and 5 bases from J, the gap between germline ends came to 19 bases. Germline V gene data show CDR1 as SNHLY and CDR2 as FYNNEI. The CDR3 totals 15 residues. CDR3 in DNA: TGTGCCAGCAGGGAGGAGGGTGTAGGAGTTTATGGCTACACCTTC. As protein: CASREEGVGVYGYTF. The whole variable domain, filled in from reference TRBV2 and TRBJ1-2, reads EPEVTQTPSHQVTQMGQEVILRCVPISNHLYFYWYRQILGQKVEFLVSFYNNEISEKSEIFDDQFSVERPDGSNFTLKIRSTKLEDSAMYFCASREEGVGVYGYTFGSGTRLTVV.

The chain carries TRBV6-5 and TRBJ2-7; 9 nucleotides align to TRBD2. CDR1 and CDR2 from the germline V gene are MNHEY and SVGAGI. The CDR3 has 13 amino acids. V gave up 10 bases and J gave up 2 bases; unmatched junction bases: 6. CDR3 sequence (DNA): TGTGCCACCCGCGGGAGGGGCGCCTACGAGCAGTACTTC. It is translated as CATRGRGAYEQYF.

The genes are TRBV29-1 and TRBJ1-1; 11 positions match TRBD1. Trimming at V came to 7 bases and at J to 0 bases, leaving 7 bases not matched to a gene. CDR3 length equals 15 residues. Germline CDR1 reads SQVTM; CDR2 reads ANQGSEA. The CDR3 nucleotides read TGCAGCGCCGGGACAGGGGGGATCATGAACACTGAAGCTTTCTTT. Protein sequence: CSAGTGGIMNTEAFF.

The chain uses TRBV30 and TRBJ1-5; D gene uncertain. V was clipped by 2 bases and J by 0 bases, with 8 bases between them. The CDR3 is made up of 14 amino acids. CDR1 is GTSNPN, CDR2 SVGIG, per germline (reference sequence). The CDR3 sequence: CAWSPRSSNQPQHF. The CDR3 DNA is TGTGCCTGGAGTCCTAGGTCTAGCAATCAGCCCCAGCATTTT.

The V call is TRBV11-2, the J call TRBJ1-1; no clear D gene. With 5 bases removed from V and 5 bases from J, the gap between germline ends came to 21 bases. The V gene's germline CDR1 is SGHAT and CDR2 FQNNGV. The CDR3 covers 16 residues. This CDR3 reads CASSPLGEGRDTEAFF. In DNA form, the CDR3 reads TGTGCCAGCAGCCCTCTTGGTGAGGGCCGAGATACTGAAGCTTTCTTT.